This TCR beta chain was captured by sequencing in a study of CD8+ T cells in alopecia areata. Study-level background: Severity was scored as percentage of affected scalp area in treated patients.

V was shortened by 0 bases and J by 8 bases, with 13 bases between the two germline ends. The CDR3 covers 15 residues. Germline loops: CDR1 LNHNV, CDR2 YYDKDF (reference sequence). This clone was recorded a few times. No antigen is known for it. The sequencing template was cDNA reverse transcribed from extracted RNA. The method was immunoSEQ multiplex PCR; TCRdb's version includes in-frame clones alone and lacks a portion of them. The profile shows roughly 180,000 clones, 50% to 60% of them singletons. Notes on the study in general: Given one nonresponder, whether baseline CD8+ expansion relates to response remains uncertain.

Documented treatment: oral pan-JAK inhibitor, 5-10 mg twice daily. As part of sample collection, lesional scalp punch biopsies and peripheral blood were taken from alopecia areata patients. The clonotype comes from a human donor with alopecia areata. The chain carries TRBV15 and TRBJ1-4; D may be TRBD1 (6 bases). The material was CD4+ T cells sorted from blood, obtained at week 4, from a patient treated with tofacitinib. The CDR3 sequence: CATSRDPGGEEKLFF. In DNA form, the CDR3 reads TGTGCCACCAGCAGAGATCCTGGGGGCGAGGAAAAACTGTTTTTT.